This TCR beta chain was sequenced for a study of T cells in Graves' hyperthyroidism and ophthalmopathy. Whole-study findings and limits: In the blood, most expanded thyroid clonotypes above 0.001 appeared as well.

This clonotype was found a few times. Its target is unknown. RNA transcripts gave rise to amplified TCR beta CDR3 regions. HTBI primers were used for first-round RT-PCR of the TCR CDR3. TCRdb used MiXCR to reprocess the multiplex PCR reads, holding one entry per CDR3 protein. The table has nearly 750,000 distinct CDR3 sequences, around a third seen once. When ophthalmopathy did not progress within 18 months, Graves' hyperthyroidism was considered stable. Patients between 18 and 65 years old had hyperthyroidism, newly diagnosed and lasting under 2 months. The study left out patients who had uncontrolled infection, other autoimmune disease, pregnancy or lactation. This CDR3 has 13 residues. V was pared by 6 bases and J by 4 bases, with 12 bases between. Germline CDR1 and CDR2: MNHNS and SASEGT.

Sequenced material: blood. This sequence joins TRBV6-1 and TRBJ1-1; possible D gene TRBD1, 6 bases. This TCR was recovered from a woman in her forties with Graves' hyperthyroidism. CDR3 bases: TGTGCCAGCAGAACAGGGCTAGGCACTGAAGCTTTCTTT. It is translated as CASRTGLGTEAFF.